This TCR beta chain originates from a study of a mutant IDH1 vaccine in newly diagnosed glioma. Looking at the study overall: The therapy given earlier, which was standard therapy, consisted of radiotherapy, temozolomide, or both, and most of the patients received both.

As to this clone: Antigen: not known.

This sample's time point: baseline, week 1 (first vaccination visit). Regarding treatment: pre-vaccination baseline after standard-of-care therapy. Each of the donors came in with new WHO grade 3 or 4 astrocytomas that were IDH1-mutant and ATRX-lost. Only in-frame clones appear in the TCRdb table, and some are missing; sequencing was by immunoSEQ multiplex PCR. The sample includes 40,000 or so clones, around 82% seen only once; the top ten take just over 9%. The CDR3 totals 16 residues. The V gene's germline CDR1 is SEHNR and CDR2 FQNEAQ (reference sequence). With V trimmed by 1 base and J by 4 bases, 4 bases remained unmatched. Study-level findings and limits: There seemed to be no relation between pseudoprogression and changes in top peripheral T cell clonotypes. Overall, approximately 93% of patients had vaccine-induced immune responses.

Sequencing was performed on PBMCs, taken from a glioma patient treated with radiotherapy, temozolomide or both. This clonotype was obtained from a man in his forties with glioma. Some clones in this sample may be carry-over from other donors' samples. This chain joins TRBV7-9 and TRBJ1-2; TRBD1 matches 12 bases. In DNA form, the CDR3 reads TGTGCCAGCAGCTTAGAAGGGACAGGGGGCCTCTATGGCTACACCTTC. Amino acids: CASSLEGTGGLYGYTF.